The present TCR beta chain was sequenced within a study of T cells in Graves' hyperthyroidism and ophthalmopathy. This clonotype was seen many times. Researchers took RNA transcripts and amplified the TCR beta CDR3 regions from them. RT-PCR in the first round (using the HTBI primer set) targeted the TCR CDR3. TCRdb re-derived calls from the multiplex PCR reads in MiXCR, one entry per CDR3 protein. Of 500,000 to 600,000 distinct CDR3 sequences listed, 35% to 55% are singletons. The CDR3 is 14 residues long. The germline gives CDR1 SEHNR, CDR2 FQNEAQ (reference sequence). V was cut by 3 bases and J by 10 bases, with 16 bases left in between.

The sequence derives from a young woman with Graves' hyperthyroidism. Sample: peripheral blood or thyroid tissue (not recorded which). The chain uses TRBV7-9 and TRBJ1-5, with D possibly matching TRBD1 (6 bases). CDR3 in DNA: TGTGCCAGCAGCTTGGACAGTGCGAGGTTCCCCCAGCATTTT. The encoded protein is CASSLDSARFPQHF.